These 22 T cell receptor beta chains share one sample of origin, sequenced in a study of T cell clonotyping in hematopoietic cell transplantation (dated by TCRdb to about 2021). The time point label on this specimen signifies: 100 days after allo-HCT. The method was the immunoSEQ multiplex PCR assay. TCRdb re-hosts the immuneACCESS table, in-frame sequences only. Its copies lack some clones; in the studies checked, an unresolved V gene accounts for under half of them, and the cause for the rest is not known. This sample lists about 14,000 clones; about nine tenths were detected once. 13% of the sample lies in the top ten. The input for sequencing was PBMCs, taken 100 days after allogeneic stem cell transplant. These receptors all come from a male patient aged 50 to 60 who had an allogeneic stem cell transplant from an unrelated donor, so T cells may come from the graft donor. Some clones in this sample may be carry-over from other donors' samples.

This sequence joins TRBV7-2 and TRBJ1-3; D is unresolved. Germline V gene sequence: CDR1 SGHTA, CDR2 FQGNSA. This CDR3 comprises 14 residues. V lost 3 bases and J 2 bases, leaving 8 bases between the germline ends. The CDR3 here is CASSFGEAGNTIYF. DNA for the CDR3: TGTGCCAGCAGCTTCGGGGAGGCTGGAAACACCATATATTTT.

V usage is TRBV6-5 and J usage is TRBJ2-4, with no clear D. The CDR3 consists of 14 residues. V was trimmed by 5 bases and J by 1 base, leaving 9 bases between them. Germline lookup yields CDR1 MNHEY and CDR2 SVGAGI. CDR3 DNA: TGTGCCAGCAGTAAAGACCCGGCCAAAAACATTCAGTACTTC. Its protein product is CASSKDPAKNIQYF.

The chain has TRBV2 and TRBJ1-2, with TRBD1 matching 8 bases. Unmatched junction bases numbered 9, after V lost 7 bases and J lost 8 bases. The CDR3 loop spans 13 amino acids. Germline V gives CDR1 SNHLY, CDR2 FYNNEI. The CDR3 DNA sequence: TGTGCCAGCACGACGACAGGGGCGGGCGGCTACACCTTC. Its protein is CASTTTGAGGYTF.

The chain employs TRBV27 and TRBJ2-7, with D perhaps matching TRBD1 (6 bases). CDR1 is MNHEY and CDR2 is SMNVEV in the germline V gene (reference sequence). The germline V and J ends were trimmed by 5 bases and 0 bases, with 11 bases remaining between them. This CDR3 is built from 14 residues. The chain's CDR3 is CASSLRDTSYEQYF. Here the CDR3 DNA reads TGTGCCAGCAGTCTCCGGGACACCTCCTACGAGCAGTACTTC.

The chain links TRBV7-2 to TRBJ2-6; D not resolved. The V and J ends lost 8 bases and 4 bases respectively, with 6 bases between them. Per germline, CDR1 SGHTA and CDR2 FQGNSA. This CDR3 has 12 amino acids. The CDR3 loop is CASGLGANVLTF. The CDR3 DNA reads as TGTGCCAGCGGGTTAGGGGCCAACGTCCTGACTTTC.

This chain joins TRBV5-1 and TRBJ2-3; 8 bases are shared with TRBD2. Germline values: CDR1 SGHRS, CDR2 YFSETQ. There are 16 residues in the CDR3. V trimming: 0 bases; J trimming: 3 bases; junction bases outside the gene matches: 6. The CDR3 DNA sequence: TGCGCCAGCAGCTTGGTAAAAGCGGGAGTGACAGATACGCAGTATTTT. This codes for CASSLVKAGVTDTQYF.

The gene calls are TRBV15 and TRBJ1-4; D ambiguous. The length of the CDR3 is 17 residues. The V end was cut by 0 bases, the J end by 2 bases, with 13 bases between. The germline V gene encodes CDR1 LNHNV and CDR2 YYDKDF (reference sequence). The CDR3 nucleotides read TGTGCCACCAGCAGAGATGGGGTCAGTTCCACTAATGAAAAACTGTTTTTT. Translating it yields CATSRDGVSSTNEKLFF. Full variable domain (outside the CDR3, taken from reference TRBV15 and TRBJ1-4): DAMVIQNPRYQVTQFGKPVTLSCSQTLNHNVMYWYQQKSSQAPKLLFHYYDKDFNNEADTPDNFQSRRPNTSFCFLDIRSPGLGDTAMYLCATSRDGVSSTNEKLFFGSGTQLSVL.

J is TRBJ2-1 and V is TRBV9; D uncertain. Between the trimmed V and J ends, which lost 4 bases and 2 bases, there was a span of 19 bases. CDR1 and CDR2 from the germline V gene are SGDLS and YYNGEE. The CDR3 is 17 amino acids. This chain's CDR3 is CASSPSPKIVPYNEQFF. DNA of the CDR3: TGTGCCAGCAGCCCTTCCCCAAAAATAGTACCCTACAATGAGCAGTTCTTC.

The chain uses TRBV15 and TRBJ1-1; D is uncertain. The germline V and J ends were trimmed by 0 bases and 4 bases, with 6 bases remaining between them. Germline V lookup: CDR1 LNHNV, CDR2 YYDKDF (reference sequence). This CDR3 has 13 residues. CDR3 DNA sequence: TGTGCCACCAGCAGAGAAGGTTTCACTGAAGCTTTCTTT. Encoded protein: CATSREGFTEAFF.

The V call is TRBV9, the J call TRBJ2-3; 7 bases are a match to TRBD2. J lost 1 base, V lost 3 bases, and 5 bases had no gene match. Germline V CDR1 and CDR2: SGDLS, YYNGEE. This CDR3 has 15 residues. The CDR3 bases are TGTGCCAGCAGCGCCCTTCTAGCGGGCACAGATACGCAGTATTTT. Translated: CASSALLAGTDTQYF. The entire variable domain, with the rest obtained from reference TRBV9 and TRBJ2-3, is as follows: DSGVTQTPKHLITATGQRVTLRCSPRSGDLSVYWYQQSLDQGLQFLIQYYNGEERAKGNILERFSAQQFPDLHSELNLSSLELGDSALYFCASSALLAGTDTQYFGPGTRLTVL.

J is TRBJ1-4 and V is TRBV6-6, with a weak D call TRBD1 (5 bases). The CDR3 spans 13 residues. Trimming left V 6 bases short and J 8 bases short, with 13 bases between. The germline V gene has CDR1 MNHNY and CDR2 SVGAGI (reference sequence). The CDR3 DNA follows: TGTGCCAGCAGCCCAGGGTATGGCGAAAAACTGTTTTTT. It encodes CASSPGYGEKLFF.

J is TRBJ1-1 and V is TRBV7-3; the D gene is possibly TRBD1 (6 bases). V was cut by 5 bases and J by 2 bases, with 12 bases left in between. Germline V gives CDR1 SGHTA, CDR2 FQGTGA. The CDR3 runs to 14 residues. The CDR3 sequence is CASSAQGTNTEAFF. As DNA, the CDR3 is TGTGCCAGCAGCGCACAGGGAACTAACACTGAAGCTTTCTTT.

The V gene is TRBV5-6, the J gene TRBJ1-2; 8 bases match TRBD1. The CDR3 covers 15 residues. V was pared by 4 bases and J by 14 bases, with 19 bases of the junction left unmatched. Germline V lookup: CDR1 SGHDT, CDR2 YYEEEE. CDR3 residues: CASSGTTGAGWLPTF. The DNA of the CDR3 is TGTGCCAGCAGCGGGACGACAGGGGCAGGATGGCTACCTACCTTC.

The rearrangement joins TRBV4-1 to TRBJ1-4, with TRBD1 matching over 7 bases. Germline CDR1 reads MGHRA; CDR2 reads YSYEKL. The V segment lost 0 bases and the J segment 8 bases; nucleotides outside the gene matches: 6. This CDR3 contains 15 residues. CDR3 sequence: CASSQERGTAEKLFF. The CDR3 DNA reads as TGCGCCAGCAGCCAAGAGCGAGGGACAGCAGAAAAACTGTTTTTT.

CDR3: CASSPDVGPSEQYF. CDR3 sequence (DNA): TGTGCCAGCAGCCCCGACGTAGGGCCCTCCGAGCAGTACTTC. The rearrangement uses TRBV28 and TRBJ2-7, with D unresolved. Germline assignment: CDR1 MDHEN and CDR2 SYDVKM. This CDR3 region has 14 residues. V lost 6 bases and J lost 6, with 18 bases in between. Variable domain in full (rest from reference TRBV28 and TRBJ2-7): DVKVTQSSRYLVKRTGEKVFLECVQDMDHENMFWYRQDPGLGLRLIYFSYDVKMKEKGDIPEGYSVSREKKERFSLILESASTNQTSMYLCASSPDVGPSEQYFGPGTRLTVT.

J is TRBJ1-5 and V is TRBV10-3; 7 positions agree with TRBD1. V dropped 5 bases and J dropped 5; count of bases not matched to a gene: 3. The CDR3 sequence is 13 residues long. Germline V lookup: CDR1 ENHRY, CDR2 SYGVKD. For the CDR3, the DNA is TGTGCCATCAGTACAGGGGCTGATCAGCCCCAGCATTTT. Translation gives CAISTGADQPQHF.

V is TRBV30 and J is TRBJ1-1, with 8 bases lining up with TRBD1. The CDR3 is made up of 13 amino acids. In germline, CDR1 is GTSNPN, CDR2 SVGIG (reference sequence). The J segment lost 5 bases and the V segment lost 4 bases, leaving 6 bases of the junction unmatched. CDR3 nucleotide sequence: TGTGCCTGGACAGGGGGCGCGGGGACTGAAGCTTTCTTT. Translated: CAWTGGAGTEAFF.

V is TRBV19 and J is TRBJ1-5; D might be TRBD1 (5 bases). V gave up 3 bases and J gave up 9 bases, with 12 bases separating them. The CDR3 extends over 13 amino acids. CDR1 is LNHDA and CDR2 is SQIVND in the germline V gene (reference sequence). CDR3: CASSIVGGGPQHF. CDR3 nucleotide sequence: TGTGCCAGTAGTATCGTGGGGGGAGGGCCCCAGCATTTT.

The gene calls are TRBV7-2 and TRBJ1-4; 7 nucleotides line up with TRBD1. V gave up 6 bases and J gave up 1 base; unmatched junction bases: 5. The CDR3 extends over 15 amino acids. Germline V gene lookup returns CDR1 SGHTA and CDR2 FQGNSA. CDR3 protein: CASSSRQGTNEKLFF. DNA of the CDR3: TGTGCCAGCAGTTCAAGACAGGGAACTAATGAAAAACTGTTTTTT.

The gene calls are TRBV6-5 and TRBJ1-5; 7 bases are a match to TRBD1. The CDR3 extends over 15 amino acids. V shed 6 bases and J 1 base; nucleotides not matched to a gene: 6. Per the germline V gene, CDR1 is MNHEY and CDR2 is SVGAGI. The chain's CDR3 is CASRPRGDSNQPQHF. The CDR3 DNA reads as TGTGCCAGCAGGCCCAGGGGGGACAGCAATCAGCCCCAGCATTTT.

The J gene is TRBJ1-6, the V gene TRBV5-4; D is possibly TRBD1 (6 bases). The length of the CDR3 is 17 residues. The ends were cut back, 4 bases at V and 1 base at J, with 15 bases in the middle. The germline V gene has CDR1 SGHNT and CDR2 YYREEE (reference sequence). The CDR3 DNA is TGTGCCAGCAGCCCGTCCCGGGACAATTCCTATAATTCACCCCTCCACTTT. Translating gives CASSPSRDNSYNSPLHF.

This clone has only a few counts. This chain connects TRBV5-1 to TRBJ2-7, with TRBD2 identical over 10 bases. Germline V lookup: CDR1 SGHRS, CDR2 YFSETQ. The trim removed 4 bases at V and 4 bases at J, leaving 11 bases unmatched. The CDR3 length is 16 residues. Written as DNA, the CDR3 is TGCGCCAGCAGCGCCACCAGCGGGGGGGCTATATACGAGCAGTACTTC. Its protein is CASSATSGGAIYEQYF.